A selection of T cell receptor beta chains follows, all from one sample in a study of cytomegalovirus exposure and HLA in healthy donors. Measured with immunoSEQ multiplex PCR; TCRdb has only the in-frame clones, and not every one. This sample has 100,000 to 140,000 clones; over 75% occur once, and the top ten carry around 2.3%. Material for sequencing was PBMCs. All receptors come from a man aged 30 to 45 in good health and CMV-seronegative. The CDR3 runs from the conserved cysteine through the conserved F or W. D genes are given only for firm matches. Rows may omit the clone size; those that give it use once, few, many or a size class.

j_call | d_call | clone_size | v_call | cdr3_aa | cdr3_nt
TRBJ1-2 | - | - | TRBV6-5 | CASRVGILHHYGYTF | TGTGCCAGCCGGGTCGGGATCCTGCACCACTATGGCTACACCTTC
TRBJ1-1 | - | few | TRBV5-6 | CASSFFLGNTEAFF | TGTGCCAGCAGCTTTTTTCTCGGGAACACTGAAGCTTTCTTT
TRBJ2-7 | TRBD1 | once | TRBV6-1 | CASSARTGVYYEQYF | TGTGCCAGCAGTGCCAGGACAGGGGTTTACTACGAGCAGTACTTC
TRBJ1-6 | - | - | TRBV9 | CASSSSAVLDSPLHF | TGTGCCAGCAGCTCCTCGGCGGTATTAGATTCACCCCTCCACTTT
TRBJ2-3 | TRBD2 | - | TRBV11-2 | CASSLGLAVNTDTQYF | TGTGCCAGCAGCTTAGGCCTAGCGGTGAACACAGATACGCAGTATTTT
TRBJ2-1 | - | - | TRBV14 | CASSQGWRGSYNEQFF | TGTGCCAGCAGCCAAGGATGGAGGGGCTCCTACAATGAGCAGTTCTTC
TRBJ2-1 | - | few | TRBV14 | CASSPVGLLNYNEQFF | TGTGCCAGCAGCCCGGTTGGGCTACTCAACTACAATGAGCAGTTCTTC
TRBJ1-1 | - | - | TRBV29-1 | CSVQGFGEAFF | TGCAGCGTCCAGGGCTTCGGTGAAGCTTTCTTT
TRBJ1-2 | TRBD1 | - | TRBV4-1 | CASSQEPQGVYGYTF | TGCGCCAGCAGCCAAGAACCGCAGGGGGTCTATGGCTACACCTTC
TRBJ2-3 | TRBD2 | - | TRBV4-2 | CASSQIAGGPPSTDTQYF | TGTGCCAGCAGCCAAATAGCGGGAGGGCCCCCTAGCACAGATACGCAGTATTTT
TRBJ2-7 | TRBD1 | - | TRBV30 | CAWSAGTGGWQYF | TGTGCCTGGAGCGCCGGGACAGGGGGTTGGCAGTACTTC
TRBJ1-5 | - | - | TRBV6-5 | CASTPRGGNQPQHF | TGTGCCAGCACCCCCCGGGGGGGTAATCAGCCCCAGCATTTT
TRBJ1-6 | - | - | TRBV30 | CAWSEMRDSPLHF | TGTGCCTGGAGTGAGATGCGAGATTCACCCCTCCACTTT
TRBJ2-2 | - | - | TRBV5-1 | CASSARRMNTGELFF | TGCGCCAGCAGCGCTAGACGGATGAACACCGGGGAGCTGTTTTTT
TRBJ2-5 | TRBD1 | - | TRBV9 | CASSLRDRGTETQYF | TGTGCCAGCAGCCTACGGGACAGGGGGACAGAGACCCAGTACTTC
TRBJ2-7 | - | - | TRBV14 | CASSQDSTGRLYYEQYF | TGTGCCAGCAGCCAAGATTCGACAGGTCGACTCTACTACGAGCAGTACTTC
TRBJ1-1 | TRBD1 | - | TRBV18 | CASSKQGANTEAFF | TGTGCCAGCTCAAAACAGGGGGCTAACACTGAAGCTTTCTTT
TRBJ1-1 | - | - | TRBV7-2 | CASSKLQANTEAFF | TGTGCCAGCAGCAAATTACAGGCGAACACTGAAGCTTTCTTT
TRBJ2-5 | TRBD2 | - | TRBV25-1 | CASSGRTSGQETQYF | TGTGCCAGCAGTGGGAGGACTAGCGGCCAAGAGACCCAGTACTTC
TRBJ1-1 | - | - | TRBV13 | CASSLGRGGTEAFF | TGTGCCAGCAGCTTAGGCCGGGGAGGGACTGAAGCTTTCTTT
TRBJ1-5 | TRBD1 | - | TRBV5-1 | CASSPTTGTGGLQPQHF | TGCGCCAGCAGCCCAACGACCGGGACAGGGGGTTTACAGCCCCAGCATTTT
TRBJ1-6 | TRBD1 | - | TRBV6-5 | CASSWDSDNSPLHF | TGTGCCAGCAGTTGGGACAGTGATAATTCACCCCTCCACTTT
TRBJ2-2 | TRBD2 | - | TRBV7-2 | CASSLAPGLATNTGELFF | TGTGCCAGCAGCTTAGCTCCGGGACTAGCCACAAACACCGGGGAGCTGTTTTTT
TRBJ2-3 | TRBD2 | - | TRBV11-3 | CASSPRTSGGLTDTQYF | TGTGCCAGCAGCCCGCGGACTAGCGGGGGACTTACAGATACGCAGTATTTT
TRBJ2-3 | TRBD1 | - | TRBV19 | CASSMGQRTDTQYF | TGTGCCAGTAGTATGGGACAGCGCACAGATACGCAGTATTTT
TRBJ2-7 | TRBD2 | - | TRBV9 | CASSVGPSGSYEQYF | TGTGCCAGCAGCGTAGGCCCTAGCGGGAGTTACGAGCAGTACTTC
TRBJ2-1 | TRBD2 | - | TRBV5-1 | CASSGGGEARRGSEQFF | TGCGCCAGCAGTGGGGGGGGTGAGGCCAGGAGGGGCAGTGAGCAGTTCTTC
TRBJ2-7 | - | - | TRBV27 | CASSRSTDSYEQYF | TGTGCCAGCAGCCGTTCGACAGATTCCTACGAGCAGTACTTC
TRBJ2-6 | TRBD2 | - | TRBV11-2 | CASSPGGGGSGANVLTF | TGTGCCAGCAGCCCTGGCGGGGGTGGTTCTGGGGCCAACGTCCTGACTTTC
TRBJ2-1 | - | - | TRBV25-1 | CASTYRDPPNEQFF | TGTGCCAGCACCTACAGGGACCCCCCAAATGAGCAGTTCTTC
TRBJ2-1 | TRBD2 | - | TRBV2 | CASSSTSGSSNEQFF | TGTGCCAGCAGCTCGACTAGCGGGAGCAGCAATGAGCAGTTCTTC
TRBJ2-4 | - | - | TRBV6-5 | CASRGQAKNIQYF | TGTGCCAGCCGGGGTCAAGCCAAAAACATTCAGTACTTC
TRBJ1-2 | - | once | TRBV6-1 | CASSERGSRYGYTF | TGTGCCAGCAGTGAACGAGGCAGTAGATATGGCTACACCTTC
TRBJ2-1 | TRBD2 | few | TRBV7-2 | CASSYSGGGYNEQFF | TGTGCCAGCAGCTATAGCGGGGGTGGCTACAATGAGCAGTTCTTC
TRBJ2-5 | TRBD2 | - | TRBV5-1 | CASSAPSGVGETQYF | TGCGCCAGCAGCGCGCCTAGCGGGGTCGGGGAGACCCAGTACTTC
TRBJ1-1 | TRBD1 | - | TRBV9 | CASSPRDRLNTEAFF | TGTGCCAGCAGCCCCCGGGACAGGCTAAACACTGAAGCTTTCTTT
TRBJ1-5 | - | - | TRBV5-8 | CASSPTGNSRNQPQHF | TGTGCCAGCAGCCCAACAGGGAATTCTCGCAATCAGCCCCAGCATTTT
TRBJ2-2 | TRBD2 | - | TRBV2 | CASRRGLAGGPGGELFF | TGTGCCAGCAGACGGGGACTAGCGGGAGGGCCTGGCGGGGAGCTGTTTTTT
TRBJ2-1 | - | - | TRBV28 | CASSLAREQFF | TGTGCCAGCAGTTTAGCGAGGGAGCAGTTCTTC
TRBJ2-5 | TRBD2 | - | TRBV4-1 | CASSQDGGSGRTQETQYF | TGCGCCAGCAGCCAAGATGGTGGGAGCGGGAGGACCCAAGAGACCCAGTACTTC
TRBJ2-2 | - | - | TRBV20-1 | CSARSTGELFF | TGCAGTGCTAGGTCGACCGGGGAGCTGTTTTTT
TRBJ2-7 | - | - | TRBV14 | CASSPMSISYEQYF | TGTGCCAGCAGCCCCATGAGCATCTCCTACGAGCAGTACTTC
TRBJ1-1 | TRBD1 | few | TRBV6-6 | CASRDRGFGAEAFF | TGTGCCAGCCGGGACAGGGGGTTCGGGGCTGAAGCTTTCTTT
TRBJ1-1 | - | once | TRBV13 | CASSFMGGPRMNTEAFF | TGTGCCAGCAGCTTTATGGGGGGGCCAAGAATGAACACTGAAGCTTTCTTT
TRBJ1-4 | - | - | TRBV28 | CASSLRTVTNEKLFF | TGTGCCAGCAGTCTCCGAACAGTTACTAATGAAAAACTGTTTTTT
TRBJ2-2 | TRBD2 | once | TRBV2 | CASSEGLAGSNTGELFF | TGTGCCAGCAGTGAAGGACTAGCGGGGTCGAACACCGGGGAGCTGTTTTTT
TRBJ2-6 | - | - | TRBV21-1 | CATKLGSSGANVLTF | TGTGCCACCAAATTGGGGAGCTCTGGGGCCAACGTCCTGACTTTC
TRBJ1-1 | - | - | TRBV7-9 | CASRTQGGTTEAFF | TGTGCCAGCAGGACACAGGGTGGGACCACTGAAGCTTTCTTT
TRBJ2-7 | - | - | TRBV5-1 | CASSLGLVSYEQYF | TGCGCCAGCAGCTTGGGACTAGTTTCCTACGAGCAGTACTTC
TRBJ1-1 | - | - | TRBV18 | CASSPAGQGVEAFF | TGTGCCAGCTCACCAGCCGGGCAGGGCGTTGAAGCTTTCTTT